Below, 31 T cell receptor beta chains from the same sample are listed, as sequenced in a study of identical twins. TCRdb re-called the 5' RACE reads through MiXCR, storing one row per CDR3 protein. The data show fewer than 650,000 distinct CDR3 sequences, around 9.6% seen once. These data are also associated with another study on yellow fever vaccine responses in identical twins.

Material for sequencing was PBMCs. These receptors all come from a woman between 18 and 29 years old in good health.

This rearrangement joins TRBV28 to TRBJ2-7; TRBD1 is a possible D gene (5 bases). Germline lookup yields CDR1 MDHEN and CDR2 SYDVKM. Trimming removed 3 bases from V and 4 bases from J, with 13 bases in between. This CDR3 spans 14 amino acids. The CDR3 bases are TGTGCCAGCAGTTTTGCTGGGGCCTTTTACGAGCAGTACTTC. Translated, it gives CASSFAGAFYEQYF.

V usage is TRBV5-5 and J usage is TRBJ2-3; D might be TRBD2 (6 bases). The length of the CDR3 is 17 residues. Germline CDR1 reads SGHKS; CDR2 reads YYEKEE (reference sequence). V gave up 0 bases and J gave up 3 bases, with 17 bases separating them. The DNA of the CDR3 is TGTGCCAGCAGCTTGGCCAAAGGGGTAGCGGCGACAGATACGCAGTATTTT. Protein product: CASSLAKGVAATDTQYF.

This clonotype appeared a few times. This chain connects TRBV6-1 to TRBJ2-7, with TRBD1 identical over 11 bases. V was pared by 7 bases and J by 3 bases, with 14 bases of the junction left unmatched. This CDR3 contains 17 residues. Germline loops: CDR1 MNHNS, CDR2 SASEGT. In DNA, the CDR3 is TGTGCCAGCAATGCCTGGACAGGGGGCCGAAGGGGCTACGAGCAGTACTTC. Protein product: CASNAWTGGRRGYEQYF.

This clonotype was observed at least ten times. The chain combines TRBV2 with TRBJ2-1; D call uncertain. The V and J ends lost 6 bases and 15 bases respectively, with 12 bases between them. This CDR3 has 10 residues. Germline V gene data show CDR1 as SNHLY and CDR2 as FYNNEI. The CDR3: CASRGRFLFF. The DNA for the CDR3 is TGTGCCAGCAGAGGACGTTTCCTGTTCTTC.

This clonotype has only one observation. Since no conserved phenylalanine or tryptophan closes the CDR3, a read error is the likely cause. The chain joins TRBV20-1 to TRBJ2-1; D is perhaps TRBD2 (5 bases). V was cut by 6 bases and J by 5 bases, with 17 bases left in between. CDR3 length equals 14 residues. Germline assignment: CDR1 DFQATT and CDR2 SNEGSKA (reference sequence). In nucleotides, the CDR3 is TGCAGTGCCCCTCCCCGGGAAAGGGACAATGAGCAGTTCTAC. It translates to CSAPPRERDNEQFY.

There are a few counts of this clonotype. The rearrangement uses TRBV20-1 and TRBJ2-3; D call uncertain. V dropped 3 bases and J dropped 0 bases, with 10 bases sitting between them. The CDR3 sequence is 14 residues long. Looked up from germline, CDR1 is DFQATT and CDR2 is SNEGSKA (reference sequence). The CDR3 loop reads CSARLAVSTDTQYF. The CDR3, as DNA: TGCAGTGCTAGGTTGGCGGTGAGCACAGATACGCAGTATTTT.

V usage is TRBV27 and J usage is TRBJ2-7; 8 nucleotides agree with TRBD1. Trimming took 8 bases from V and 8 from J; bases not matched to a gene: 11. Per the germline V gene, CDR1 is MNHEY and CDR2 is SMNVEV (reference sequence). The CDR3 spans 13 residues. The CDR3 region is CASYQDRVSQQYF. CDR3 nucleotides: TGTGCCAGCTACCAGGACAGGGTAAGCCAGCAGTACTTC.

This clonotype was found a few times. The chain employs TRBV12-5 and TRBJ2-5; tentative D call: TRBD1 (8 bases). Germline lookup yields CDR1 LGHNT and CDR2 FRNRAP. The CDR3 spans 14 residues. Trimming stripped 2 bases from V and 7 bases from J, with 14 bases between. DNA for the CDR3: TGTGCTAGTGGTTTGACAGGGGGGGAAGGGACCCAGTACTTC. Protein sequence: CASGLTGGEGTQYF.

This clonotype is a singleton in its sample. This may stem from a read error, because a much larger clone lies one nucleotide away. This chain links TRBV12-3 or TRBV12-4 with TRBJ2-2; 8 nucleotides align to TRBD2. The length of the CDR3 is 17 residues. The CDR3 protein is CACSSETAGVGTGELFF. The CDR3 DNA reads TGTGCCTGCAGCTCCGAGACAGCGGGAGTAGGCACCGGGGAGCTGTTTTTT.

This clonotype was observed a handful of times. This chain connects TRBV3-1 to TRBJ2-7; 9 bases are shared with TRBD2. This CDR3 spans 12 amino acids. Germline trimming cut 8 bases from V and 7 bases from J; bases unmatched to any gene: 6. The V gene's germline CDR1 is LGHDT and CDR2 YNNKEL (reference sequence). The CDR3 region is CASRTSEGEQYF. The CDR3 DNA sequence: TGTGCCAGCCGGACTAGCGAAGGGGAGCAGTACTTC.

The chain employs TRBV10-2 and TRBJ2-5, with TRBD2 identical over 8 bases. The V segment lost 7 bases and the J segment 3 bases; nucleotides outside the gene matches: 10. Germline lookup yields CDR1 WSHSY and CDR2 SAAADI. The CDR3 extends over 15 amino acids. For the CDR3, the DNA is TGCGCCAGCAACTCCGGGACTAGTTTGGAAGAGACCCAGTACTTC. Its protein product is CASNSGTSLEETQYF.

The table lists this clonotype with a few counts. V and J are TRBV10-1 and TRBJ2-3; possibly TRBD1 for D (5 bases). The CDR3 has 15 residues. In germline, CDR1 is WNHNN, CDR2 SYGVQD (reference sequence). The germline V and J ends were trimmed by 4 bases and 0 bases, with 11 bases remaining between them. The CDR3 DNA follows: TGCGCCAGCAGTGCTTTGTCAGGGAGCACAGATACGCAGTATTTT. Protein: CASSALSGSTDTQYF.

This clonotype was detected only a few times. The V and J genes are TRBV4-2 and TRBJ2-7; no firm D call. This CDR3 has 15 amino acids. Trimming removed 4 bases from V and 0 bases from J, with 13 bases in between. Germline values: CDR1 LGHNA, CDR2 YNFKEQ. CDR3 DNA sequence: TGTGCCAGCAGCCCCCGGGCGGACCGCTCCTACGAGCAGTACTTC. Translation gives CASSPRADRSYEQYF.

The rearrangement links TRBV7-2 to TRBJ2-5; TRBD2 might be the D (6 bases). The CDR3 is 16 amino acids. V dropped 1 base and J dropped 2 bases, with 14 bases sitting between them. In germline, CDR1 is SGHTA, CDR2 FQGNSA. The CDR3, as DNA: TGTGCCAGCAGCTTAGATTGGAGGGGTCGACAAGAGACCCAGTACTTC. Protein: CASSLDWRGRQETQYF.

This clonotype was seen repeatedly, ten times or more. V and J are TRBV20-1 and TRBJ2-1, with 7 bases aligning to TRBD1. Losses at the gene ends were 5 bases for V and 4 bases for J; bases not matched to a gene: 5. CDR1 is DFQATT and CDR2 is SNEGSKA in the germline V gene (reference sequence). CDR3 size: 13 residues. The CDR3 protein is CSALGQVYNEQFF. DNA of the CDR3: TGCAGTGCTTTAGGACAGGTATACAATGAGCAGTTCTTC.

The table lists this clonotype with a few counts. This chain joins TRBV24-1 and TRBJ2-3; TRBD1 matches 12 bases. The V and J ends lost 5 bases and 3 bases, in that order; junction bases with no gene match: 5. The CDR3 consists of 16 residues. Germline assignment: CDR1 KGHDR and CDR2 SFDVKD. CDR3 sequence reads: CATSAGTGGGTDTQYF. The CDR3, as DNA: TGTGCCACCAGTGCCGGGACAGGGGGCGGGACAGATACGCAGTATTTT.

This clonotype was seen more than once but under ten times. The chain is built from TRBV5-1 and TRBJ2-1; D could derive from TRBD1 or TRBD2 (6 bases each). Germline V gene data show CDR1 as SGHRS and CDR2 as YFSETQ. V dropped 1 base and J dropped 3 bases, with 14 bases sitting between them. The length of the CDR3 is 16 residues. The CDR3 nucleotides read TGCGCCAGCAGCTTGATGGGGGGCTGGGACTACAATGAGCAGTTCTTC. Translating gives CASSLMGGWDYNEQFF.

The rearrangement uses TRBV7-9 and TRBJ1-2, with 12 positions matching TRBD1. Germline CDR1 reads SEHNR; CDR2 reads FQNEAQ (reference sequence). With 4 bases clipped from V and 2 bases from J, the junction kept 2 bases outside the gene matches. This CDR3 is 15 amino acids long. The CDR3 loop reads CASSSGTGGNYGYTF. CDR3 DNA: TGTGCCAGCAGCTCCGGGACAGGGGGCAACTATGGCTACACCTTC.

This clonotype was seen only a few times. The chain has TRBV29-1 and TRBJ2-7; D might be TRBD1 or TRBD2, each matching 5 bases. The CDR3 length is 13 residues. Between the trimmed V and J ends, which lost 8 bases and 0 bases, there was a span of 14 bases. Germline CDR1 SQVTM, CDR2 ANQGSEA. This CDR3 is CSLRDRSSYEQYF. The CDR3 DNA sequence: TGCAGCCTACGGGACCGCAGCTCCTACGAGCAGTACTTC.

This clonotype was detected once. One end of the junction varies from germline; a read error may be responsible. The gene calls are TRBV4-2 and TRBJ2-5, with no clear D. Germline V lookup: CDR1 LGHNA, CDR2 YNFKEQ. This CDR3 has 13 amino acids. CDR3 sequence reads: CAISPGLQETQYF. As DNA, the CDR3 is TGTGCCATCAGCCCTGGGCTCCAAGAGACCCAGTACTTC.

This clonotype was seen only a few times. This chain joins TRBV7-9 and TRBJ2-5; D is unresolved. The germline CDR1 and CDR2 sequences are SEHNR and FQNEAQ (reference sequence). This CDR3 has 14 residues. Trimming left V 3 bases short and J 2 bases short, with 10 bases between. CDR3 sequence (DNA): TGTGCCAGCAGCTTTTCACTGAAACAAGAGACCCAGTACTTC. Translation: CASSFSLKQETQYF. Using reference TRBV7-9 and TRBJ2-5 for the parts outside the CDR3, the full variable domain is DTGVSQNPRHKITKRGQNVTFRCDPISEHNRLYWYRQTLGQGPEFLTYFQNEAQLEKSRLLSDRFSAERPKGSFSTLEIQRTEQGDSAMYLCASSFSLKQETQYFGPGTRLLVL.

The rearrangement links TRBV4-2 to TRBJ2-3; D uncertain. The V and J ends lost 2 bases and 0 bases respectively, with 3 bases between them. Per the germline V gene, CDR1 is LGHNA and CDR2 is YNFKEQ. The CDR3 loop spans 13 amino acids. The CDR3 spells CASSQQSTDTQYF. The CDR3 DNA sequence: TGTGCCAGCAGCCAACAGAGCACAGATACGCAGTATTTT.

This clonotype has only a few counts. The CDR3 bases are TGTGCCAGCAGCGTACCGGGACACGCTAGCACAGATACGCAGTATTTT. Protein product: CASSVPGHASTDTQYF. The J gene is TRBJ2-3, the V gene TRBV14; possible D gene TRBD1, 6 bases. The CDR3 has 16 residues. The germline V gene encodes CDR1 SGHDN and CDR2 FVKESK. The V and J ends lost 5 bases and 0 bases respectively, with 15 bases between them.

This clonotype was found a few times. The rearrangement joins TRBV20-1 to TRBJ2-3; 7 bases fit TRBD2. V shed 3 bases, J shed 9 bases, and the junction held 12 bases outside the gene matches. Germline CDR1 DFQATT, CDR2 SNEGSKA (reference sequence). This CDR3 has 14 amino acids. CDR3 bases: TGCAGTGCTAGCGGGCAAGCGGGGTTTAACACGCAGTATTTT. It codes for CSASGQAGFNTQYF.

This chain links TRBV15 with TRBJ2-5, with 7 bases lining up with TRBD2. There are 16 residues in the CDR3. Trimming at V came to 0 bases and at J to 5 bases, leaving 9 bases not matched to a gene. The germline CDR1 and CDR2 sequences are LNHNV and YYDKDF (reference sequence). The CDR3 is CATSRDLSGTGETQYF. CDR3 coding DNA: TGTGCCACCAGCAGAGATTTGAGCGGGACGGGTGAGACCCAGTACTTC.

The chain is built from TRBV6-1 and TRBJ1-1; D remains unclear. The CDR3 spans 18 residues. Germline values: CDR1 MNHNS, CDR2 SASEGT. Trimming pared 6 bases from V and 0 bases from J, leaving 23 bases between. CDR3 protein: CASSIPLPFGNVNTEAFF. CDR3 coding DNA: TGTGCCAGCAGCATCCCCCTGCCCTTTGGGAACGTGAACACTGAAGCTTTCTTT.

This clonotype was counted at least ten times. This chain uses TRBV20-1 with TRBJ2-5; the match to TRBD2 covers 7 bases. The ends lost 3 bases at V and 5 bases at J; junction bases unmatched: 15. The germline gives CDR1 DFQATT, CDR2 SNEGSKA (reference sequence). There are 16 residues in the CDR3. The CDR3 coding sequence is TGCAGTGCTAGTAGTTTGAGGCGGGAGTTTGGTGAGACCCAGTACTTC. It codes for CSASSLRREFGETQYF.

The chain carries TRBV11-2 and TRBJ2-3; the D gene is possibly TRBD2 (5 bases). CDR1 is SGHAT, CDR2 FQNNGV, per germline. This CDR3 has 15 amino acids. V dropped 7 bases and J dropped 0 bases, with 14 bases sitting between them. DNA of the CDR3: TGTGCCAGCATCGGGGAACCCTTGAGCACAGATACGCAGTATTTT. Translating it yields CASIGEPLSTDTQYF.

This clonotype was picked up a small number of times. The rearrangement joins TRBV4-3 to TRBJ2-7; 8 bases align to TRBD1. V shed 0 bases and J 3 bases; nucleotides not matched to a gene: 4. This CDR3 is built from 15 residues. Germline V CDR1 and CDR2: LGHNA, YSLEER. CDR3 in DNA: TGCGCCAGCAGCCAAGACCCGGGACAGGTCTACGAGCAGTACTTC. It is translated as CASSQDPGQVYEQYF.

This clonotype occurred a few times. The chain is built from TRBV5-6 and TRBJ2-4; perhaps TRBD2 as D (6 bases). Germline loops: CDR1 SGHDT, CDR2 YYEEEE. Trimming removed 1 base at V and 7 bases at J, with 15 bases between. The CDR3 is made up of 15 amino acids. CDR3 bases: TGTGCCAGCAGCTTGTCTCGAAGGGCGGGGAACATTCAGTACTTC. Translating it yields CASSLSRRAGNIQYF.

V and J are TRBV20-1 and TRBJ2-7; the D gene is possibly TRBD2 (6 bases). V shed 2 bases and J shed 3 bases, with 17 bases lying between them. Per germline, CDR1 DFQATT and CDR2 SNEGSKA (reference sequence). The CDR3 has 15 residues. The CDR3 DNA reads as TGCAGTGCTAGAAATCGCGCTGCCGGGAGCTACGAGCAGTACTTC. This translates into CSARNRAAGSYEQYF.